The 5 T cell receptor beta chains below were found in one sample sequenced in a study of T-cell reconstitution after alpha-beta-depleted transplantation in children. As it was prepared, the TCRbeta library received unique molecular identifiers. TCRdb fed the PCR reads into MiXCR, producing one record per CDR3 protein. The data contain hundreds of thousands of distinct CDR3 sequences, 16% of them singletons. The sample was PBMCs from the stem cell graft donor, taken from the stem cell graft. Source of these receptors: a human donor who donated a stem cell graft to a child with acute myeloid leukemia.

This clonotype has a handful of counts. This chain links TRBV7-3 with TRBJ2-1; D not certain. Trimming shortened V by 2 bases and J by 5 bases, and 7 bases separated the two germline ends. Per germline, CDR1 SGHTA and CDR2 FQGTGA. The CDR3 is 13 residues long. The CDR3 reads CASSLGVNNEQFF. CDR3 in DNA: TGTGCCAGCAGCTTAGGCGTGAACAATGAGCAGTTCTTC.

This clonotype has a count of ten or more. As DNA, the CDR3 is TGTGCCAGCAGAGTACACAGGGATTCACCCCTCCACTTT. It is translated as CASRVHRDSPLHF. This chain connects TRBV6-1 to TRBJ1-6, with D perhaps matching TRBD1 (6 bases). The V gene's germline CDR1 is MNHNS and CDR2 SASEGT. The V gene lost 6 bases and the J gene lost 8 bases, with 11 bases spanning the gap. The CDR3 sequence is 13 residues long.

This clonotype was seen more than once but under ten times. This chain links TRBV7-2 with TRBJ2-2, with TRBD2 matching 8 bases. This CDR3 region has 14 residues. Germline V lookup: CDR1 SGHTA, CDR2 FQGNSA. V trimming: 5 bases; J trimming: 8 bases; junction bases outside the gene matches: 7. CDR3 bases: TGTGCCAGCAGCAGTAGCGGGGCGGCGGGGGAGCTGTTTTTT. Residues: CASSSSGAAGELFF.

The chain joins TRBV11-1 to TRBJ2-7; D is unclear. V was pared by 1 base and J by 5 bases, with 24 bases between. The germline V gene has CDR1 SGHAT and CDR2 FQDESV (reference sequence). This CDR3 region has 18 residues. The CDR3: CASSLESRATASSDEQYF. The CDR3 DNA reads TGTGCCAGCAGCTTAGAGAGTAGGGCAACGGCCTCATCGGACGAGCAGTACTTC.

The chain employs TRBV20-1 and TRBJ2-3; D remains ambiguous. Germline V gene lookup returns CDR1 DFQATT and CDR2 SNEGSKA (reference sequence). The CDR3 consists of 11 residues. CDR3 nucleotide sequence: TGCCAGACGGCCGACCTAGATACGCAGTATTTT. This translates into CQTADLDTQYF.